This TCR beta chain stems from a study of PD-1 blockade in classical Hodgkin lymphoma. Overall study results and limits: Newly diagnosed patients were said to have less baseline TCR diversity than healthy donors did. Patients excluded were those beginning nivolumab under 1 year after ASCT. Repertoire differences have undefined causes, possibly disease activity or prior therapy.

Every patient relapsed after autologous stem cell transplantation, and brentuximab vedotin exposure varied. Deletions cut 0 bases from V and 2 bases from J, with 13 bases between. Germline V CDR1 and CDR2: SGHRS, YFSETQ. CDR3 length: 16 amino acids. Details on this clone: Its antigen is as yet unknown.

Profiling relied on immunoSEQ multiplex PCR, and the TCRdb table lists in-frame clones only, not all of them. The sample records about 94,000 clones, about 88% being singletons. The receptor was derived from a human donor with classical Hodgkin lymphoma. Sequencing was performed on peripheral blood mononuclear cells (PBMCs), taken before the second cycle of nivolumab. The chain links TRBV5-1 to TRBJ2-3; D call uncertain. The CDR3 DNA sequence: TGCGCCAGCAGCTTGGGAGGTCTCCCCCCCACAGATACGCAGTATTTT. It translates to CASSLGGLPPTDTQYF.